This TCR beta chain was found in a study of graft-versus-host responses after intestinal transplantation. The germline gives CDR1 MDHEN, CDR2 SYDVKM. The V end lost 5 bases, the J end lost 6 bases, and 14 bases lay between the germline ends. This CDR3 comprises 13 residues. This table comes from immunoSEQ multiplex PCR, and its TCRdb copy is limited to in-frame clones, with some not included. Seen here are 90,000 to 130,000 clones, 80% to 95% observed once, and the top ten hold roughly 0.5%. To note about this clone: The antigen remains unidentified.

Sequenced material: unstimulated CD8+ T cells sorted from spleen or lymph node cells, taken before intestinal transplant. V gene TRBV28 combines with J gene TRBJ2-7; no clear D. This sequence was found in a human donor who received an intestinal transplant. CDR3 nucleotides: TGTGCCAGCAGTCCTCGCGGTAGGACCGAGCAGTACTTC. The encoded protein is CASSPRGRTEQYF.